This is a list of T cell receptor beta chains from one sample in a study of blood T cell repertoires in COVID-19. Sequenced by immunoSEQ multiplex PCR; TCRdb stores in-frame clones only, minus some. The sample holds over 70,000 clones, roughly 84% seen once. The sample consisted of peripheral blood. These TCRs come from a man between 60 and 75 years old with COVID-19, enrolled during active disease. CDR3s include the opening cysteine and the closing phenylalanine or tryptophan. A D gene is named only where the DNA matches it firmly. Size is stated for part of the rows, as once, few or many counts, or as a class when the clone is expanded.

>TRBV18|15|.|TRBD1|TRBJ1-5
CASSQTGGSNQPQHF
TGTGCCAGCTCACAGACAGGGGGCAGTAATCAGCCCCAGCATTTT
>TRBV7-6|15|.|TRBD1|TRBJ1-2
CASSPVMQGDYGYTF
TGTGCCAGCAGCCCTGTGATGCAGGGGGACTATGGCTACACCTTC
>TRBV14|13|.|.|TRBJ1-5
CASSQDQGKPQHF
TGTGCCAGCAGCCAAGATCAGGGAAAGCCCCAGCATTTT
>TRBV3-1/TRBV3-2|14|.|.|TRBJ2-2
CASSQPTNTGELFF
TGTGCCAGCAGCCAACCCACGAACACCGGGGAGCTGTTTTTT
>TRBV27|15|.|.|TRBJ2-2
CASSFSGLKTGELFF
TGTGCCAGCAGTTTCTCAGGTTTGAAGACCGGGGAGCTGTTTTTT
>TRBV19|16|.|TRBD1|TRBJ2-5
CASSIVAGGGGETQYF
TGTGCCAGTAGTATAGTGGCAGGGGGCGGTGGAGAGACCCAGTACTTC
>TRBV6-5|14|.|TRBD1|TRBJ1-1
CASRYDRGGTEAFF
TGTGCCAGCAGGTATGACAGGGGAGGAACTGAAGCTTTCTTT
>TRBV7-9|14|.|.|TRBJ2-2
CASSRDFWGGELFF
TGTGCCAGCAGCCGGGACTTCTGGGGCGGGGAGCTGTTTTTT
>TRBV7-3|14|.|.|TRBJ1-6
CASSQFDSNSPLHF
TGTGCCAGCAGCCAATTCGACAGCAATTCACCCCTCCACTTT
>TRBV2|14|once|.|TRBJ1-4
CASKAGDSNEKLFF
TGTGCCAGCAAGGCGGGAGACAGTAATGAAAAACTGTTTTTT
>TRBV28|13|.|.|TRBJ1-5
CAGSGGSYSPQHF
TGTGCCGGCTCCGGGGGAAGTTATTCGCCCCAGCATTTT
>TRBV20-1|15|.|TRBD1|TRBJ2-5
CSASTFGTGRETQYF
TGCAGTGCTAGTACCTTCGGGACAGGCCGAGAGACCCAGTACTTC
>TRBV3-1/TRBV3-2|14|.|.|TRBJ2-2
CASSQAEDTGELFF
TGTGCCAGCAGCCAAGCGGAGGACACCGGGGAGCTGTTTTTT
>TRBV18|15|.|TRBD2|TRBJ2-1
CASSFTAGTKNEQFF
TGTGCCAGCTCATTCACCGCCGGGACTAAGAATGAGCAGTTCTTC
>TRBV9|16|.|TRBD1|TRBJ2-7
CASSGASGTAIYEQYF
TGTGCCAGCAGCGGGGCCTCCGGGACAGCAATCTACGAGCAGTACTTC
>TRBV30|15|.|.|TRBJ1-2
CAWGPGHLANYGYTF
TGTGCCTGGGGACCCGGACACCTAGCTAACTATGGCTACACCTTC
>TRBV30|14|.|.|TRBJ1-1
CAWSLGTWNTEAFF
TGTGCCTGGAGCCTCGGGACTTGGAACACTGAAGCTTTCTTT
>TRBV6-4|17|.|TRBD1|TRBJ2-6
CASSDQDRGSGANVLTF
TGTGCCAGCAGTGACCAGGACAGGGGATCTGGGGCCAACGTCCTGACTTTC
>TRBV6-5|14|once|.|TRBJ1-2
CASSYSMEAYGYTF
TGTGCCAGCAGTTACTCGATGGAGGCCTATGGCTACACCTTC
>TRBV5-1|13|.|.|TRBJ2-7
CASSTPSTARQYF
TGCGCCAGCAGCACGCCCTCGACAGCCCGACAGTACTTC
>TRBV11-1|15|.|.|TRBJ2-7
CASSLTGTTIYEQYF
TGTGCCAGCAGCTTAACCGGGACAACGATCTACGAGCAGTACTTC
>TRBV9|15|.|.|TRBJ2-7
CASSVGRLGTYEQYF
TGTGCCAGCAGCGTAGGCAGGCTCGGGACCTACGAGCAGTACTTC
>TRBV5-1|15|many|TRBD1|TRBJ2-7
CASSRTGTGFFEQYF
TGCGCCAGCAGCAGAACCGGGACAGGATTTTTCGAGCAGTACTTC
>TRBV7-2|17|.|.|TRBJ2-1
CASSLEVWTSSYNEQFF
TGTGCCAGCAGCTTAGAGGTGTGGACATCATCCTACAATGAGCAGTTCTTC
>TRBV7-2|15|.|.|TRBJ2-2
CASSLDSRLTGELFF
TGTGCCAGCAGCTTAGACAGCCGTCTCACCGGGGAGCTGTTTTTT
>TRBV10-3|14|.|TRBD1|TRBJ2-7
CAISEDRASREQYF
TGTGCCATCAGTGAGGACAGGGCATCCCGCGAGCAGTACTTC
>TRBV7-3|15|once|.|TRBJ2-1
CASSVQGTLGNEQFF
TGTGCCAGCAGCGTACAGGGAACCCTGGGCAATGAGCAGTTCTTC
>TRBV28|15|.|TRBD1|TRBJ2-3
CASSIGQGWTDTQYF
TGTGCCAGCAGTATAGGACAGGGTTGGACAGATACGCAGTATTTT
>TRBV2|15|.|.|TRBJ2-2
CASSSGQGGTGELFF
TGTGCCAGCAGTTCCGGGCAGGGTGGCACCGGGGAGCTGTTTTTT
>TRBV29-1|11|.|TRBD1|TRBJ1-2
CSVDRDGGYTF
TGCAGCGTCGACAGGGATGGCGGCTACACCTTC
>TRBV2|14|.|.|TRBJ1-3
CASSERTDGNTIYF
TGTGCCAGCAGTGAAAGGACTGATGGAAACACCATATATTTT
>TRBV29-1|12|.|.|TRBJ1-1
CSVLAGDTEAFF
TGCAGCGTTCTCGCGGGGGACACTGAAGCTTTCTTT
>TRBV30|13|.|TRBD1|TRBJ1-6
CAWGGTGGTPLHF
TGTGCCTGGGGAGGGACAGGGGGGACACCCCTCCACTTT
>TRBV4-1|19|.|TRBD2|TRBJ2-3
CASSQESSGSFGGTDTQYF
TGCGCCAGCAGCCAAGAGTCTAGCGGGAGTTTCGGTGGCACAGATACGCAGTATTTT
>TRBV2|14|.|.|TRBJ2-2
CASRTSPNTGELFF
TGTGCCAGCAGGACATCCCCGAACACCGGGGAGCTGTTTTTT
>TRBV7-9|13|.|.|TRBJ1-1
CASSPGQSTEAFF
TGTGCCAGCAGCCCTGGACAGAGTACTGAAGCTTTCTTT
>TRBV2|12|.|.|TRBJ2-7
CASNRLVSEQYF
TGTGCCAGCAACCGACTAGTATCCGAGCAGTACTTC
>TRBV7-3|16|few|TRBD2|TRBJ2-5
CASSLFSSGSQETQYF
TGTGCCAGCAGCTTATTTTCTAGCGGGAGCCAAGAGACCCAGTACTTC
>TRBV5-4|17|few|TRBD2|TRBJ2-5
CASSAATSGGPQETQYF
TGTGCCAGCAGCGCAGCGACTAGCGGGGGGCCCCAAGAGACCCAGTACTTC
>TRBV9|15|few|.|TRBJ1-5
CASSAGGEFGQPQHF
TGTGCCAGCAGCGCTGGAGGTGAGTTTGGACAGCCCCAGCATTTT
>TRBV14|15|.|TRBD2|TRBJ2-1
CASSQGLAGNNEQFF
TGTGCCAGCAGCCAAGGACTAGCGGGGAACAATGAGCAGTTCTTC
>TRBV5-4|15|.|.|TRBJ2-5
CASSKTAGNEGTQYF
TGTGCCAGCAGCAAAACCGCCGGCAACGAGGGGACCCAGTACTTC
>TRBV28|14|.|TRBD1|TRBJ2-6
CATTTGAGANVLTF
TGTGCCACCACGACAGGGGCCGGGGCCAACGTCCTGACTTTC
>TRBV7-6|15|.|.|TRBJ1-5
CASSTSRGSNQPQHF
TGTGCCAGCAGCACCTCCCGGGGTAGCAATCAGCCCCAGCATTTT
>TRBV15|16|.|TRBD2|TRBJ2-3
CATSGALAGSTDTQYF
TGTGCCACCAGCGGAGCCCTAGCGGGGAGCACAGATACGCAGTATTTT
>TRBV5-5|14|.|TRBD1|TRBJ2-2
CASSAGQGDGELFF
TGTGCCAGCAGCGCTGGACAGGGAGACGGGGAGCTGTTTTTT
>TRBV11-2|17|.|TRBD2|TRBJ2-1
CASSLRLGTSDNNEQFF
TGTGCCAGCAGCTTAAGACTCGGGACTAGCGACAACAATGAGCAGTTCTTC
>TRBV9|15|.|TRBD1|TRBJ1-5
CASSTGTGGNQPQHF
TGTGCCAGCAGCACCGGGACAGGGGGCAATCAGCCCCAGCATTTT
>TRBV24-1|16|.|.|TRBJ1-4
CATQRLRVATNEKLFF
TGTGCCACCCAGCGTCTACGAGTTGCAACTAATGAAAAACTGTTTTTT
>TRBV7-2|15|.|TRBD2|TRBJ2-3
CASSWLAGNTDTQYF
TGTGCCAGCAGTTGGCTAGCGGGAAACACAGATACGCAGTATTTT
>TRBV7-3|13|.|TRBD1|TRBJ1-1
CASSHRGGTEAFF
TGTGCCAGCAGTCACAGGGGAGGAACTGAAGCTTTCTTT